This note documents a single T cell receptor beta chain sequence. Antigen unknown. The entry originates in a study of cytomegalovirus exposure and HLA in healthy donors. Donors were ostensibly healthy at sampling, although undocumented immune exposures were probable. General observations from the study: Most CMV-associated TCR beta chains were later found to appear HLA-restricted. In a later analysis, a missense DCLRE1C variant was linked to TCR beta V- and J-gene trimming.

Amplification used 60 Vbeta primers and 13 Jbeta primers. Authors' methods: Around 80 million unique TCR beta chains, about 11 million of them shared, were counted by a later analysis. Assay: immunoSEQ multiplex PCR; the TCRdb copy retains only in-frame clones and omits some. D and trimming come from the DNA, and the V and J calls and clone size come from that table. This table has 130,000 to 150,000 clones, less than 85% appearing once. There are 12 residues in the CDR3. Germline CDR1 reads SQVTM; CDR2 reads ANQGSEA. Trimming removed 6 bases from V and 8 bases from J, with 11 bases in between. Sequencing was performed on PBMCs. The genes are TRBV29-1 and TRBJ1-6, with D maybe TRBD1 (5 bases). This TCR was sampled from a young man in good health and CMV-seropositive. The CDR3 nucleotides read TGCAGCGTGCGGGACGGGGATTCACCCCTCCACTTT. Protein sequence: CSVRDGDSPLHF.